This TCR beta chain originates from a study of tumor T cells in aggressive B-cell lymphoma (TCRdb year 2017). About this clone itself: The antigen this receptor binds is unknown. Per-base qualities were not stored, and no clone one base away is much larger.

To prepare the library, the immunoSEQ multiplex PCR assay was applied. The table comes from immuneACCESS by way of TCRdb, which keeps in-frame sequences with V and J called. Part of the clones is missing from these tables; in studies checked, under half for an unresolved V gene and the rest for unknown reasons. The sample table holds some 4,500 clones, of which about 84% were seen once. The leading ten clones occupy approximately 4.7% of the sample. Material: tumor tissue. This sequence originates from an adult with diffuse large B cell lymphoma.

The CDR3 reads as follows: CASSLELARYNEQFF. The base sequence is TGCGCCAGCAGCTTGGAACTAGCGCGCTACAATGAGCAGTTCTTC. The chain joins TRBV5-1 to TRBJ2-1; TRBD2 matches 7 bases in the middle. Per the germline V gene, SGHRS is the CDR1 and YFSETQ is the CDR2. The junction shows trimming of 0 bases on V and 3 bases on J, and the gene matches do not reach 3 bases of it. Inclusive of the bounding cysteine and phenylalanine, the CDR3 is 15 residues long. Only the CDR3 DNA is retained, 45 bases long and in frame from the first base.